This T cell receptor beta chain emerged from a study of blood T cell repertoires in COVID-19. The CDR3 contains 13 residues. Germline V gene lookup returns CDR1 LNHDA and CDR2 SQIVND (reference sequence). V was clipped by 3 bases and J by 7 bases, with 10 bases between them. Profiling relied on immunoSEQ multiplex PCR, and the TCRdb table lists in-frame clones only, not all of them. The sample records about 160,000 clones, approximately 86% being singletons. The sequence derives from a man aged 55 to 70 with COVID-19, enrolled during active disease. The chain employs TRBV19 and TRBJ1-3, with D possibly matching TRBD1 (5 bases). Sequenced sample: peripheral blood. CDR3 residues: CASSIQGGNTIYF. CDR3 sequence (DNA): TGTGCCAGTAGTATCCAGGGAGGGAACACCATATATTTT.